These 22 T cell receptor beta chains originate from one sample sequenced in a study of identical twins. TCRdb ran MiXCR on the 5' RACE reads and lists one entry per CDR3 protein. Of around 240,000 distinct CDR3 sequences in the sample, about 10% were seen once. Input material: memory T cells sorted from blood. The origin of the receptors is a man between 45 and 60 years old in good health.

The CDR3 bases are TGTGCCAGCAGTTTTGGGGAGAACTATGGCTACACCTTC. Encoded protein: CASSFGENYGYTF. The chain carries TRBV12-3 or TRBV12-4 and TRBJ1-2; D is unclear. Deletions cut 3 bases from V and 2 bases from J, with 7 bases between. The CDR3 runs to 13 residues.

This clonotype was counted between two and nine times. The rearrangement uses TRBV20-1 and TRBJ2-7; TRBD1 matches at 9 bases. The length of the CDR3 is 17 residues. Germline loops: CDR1 DFQATT, CDR2 SNEGSKA (reference sequence). Unmatched junction bases numbered 20, after V lost 5 bases and J lost 6 bases. This CDR3 reads CSAPAPGQGQGNVEQYF. CDR3 nucleotide sequence: TGCAGTGCTCCCGCACCCGGACAGGGACAGGGAAACGTCGAGCAGTACTTC.

This clonotype has a count of ten or more. V and J are TRBV3-1 and TRBJ1-2, with 7 nucleotides matching TRBD1. CDR1 and CDR2 from the germline V gene are LGHDT and YNNKEL (reference sequence). This CDR3 contains 12 residues. J was trimmed by 5 bases and V by 4 bases; bases with no gene match: 1. The CDR3 loop is CASSRTGYGYTF. In DNA, the CDR3 is TGTGCCAGCAGCCGGACAGGATATGGCTACACCTTC.

The chain is built from TRBV5-1 and TRBJ2-3, with D unclear. CDR3 length: 13 residues. V lost 4 bases and J 6 bases, leaving 12 bases between the germline ends. CDR1 SGHRS and CDR2 YFSETQ come from the germline V gene. The CDR3: CASSPSMWDTQYF. In nucleotides, the CDR3 is TGCGCCAGCAGCCCCTCGATGTGGGATACGCAGTATTTT.

The CDR3 is CASSLASGGAKMNTEAFF. For the CDR3, the DNA is TGTGCCAGCAGCTTAGCGTCAGGGGGCGCGAAGATGAACACTGAAGCTTTCTTT. The chain joins TRBV7-2 to TRBJ1-1, with TRBD1 identical over 8 bases. Germline CDR1 SGHTA, CDR2 FQGNSA. Trimming removed 0 bases from V and 0 bases from J; junction bases left unmatched: 9. The CDR3 sequence is 18 residues long.

This clonotype was counted only a few times. The J gene is TRBJ2-4, the V gene TRBV12-3 or TRBV12-4; D not certain. Trimming stripped 4 bases from V and 11 bases from J, with 15 bases between. This CDR3 comprises 13 residues. The CDR3 sequence is CASSSRSASVQYF. CDR3 sequence (DNA): TGTGCCAGCAGTTCAAGGTCGGCGTCAGTTCAGTACTTC.

This clonotype was seen at least ten times. J is TRBJ1-1 and V is TRBV2; D unresolved. The CDR3 loop spans 14 amino acids. V lost 10 bases, J lost 0 bases, and 15 bases lay in between. Germline V CDR1 and CDR2: SNHLY, FYNNEI. CDR3 nucleotide sequence: TGTGCCACCCAAACCCCTACTATGAACACTGAAGCTTTCTTT. Amino acid sequence: CATQTPTMNTEAFF.

This clonotype was detected a few times. This chain connects TRBV10-3 to TRBJ2-1, with a weak D call TRBD2 (5 bases). The V gene lost 3 bases and the J gene lost 4 bases, with 16 bases spanning the gap. Germline V CDR1 and CDR2: ENHRY, SYGVKD. This CDR3 spans 16 amino acids. CDR3 loop: CAISDSKGEGYNEQFF. As DNA, the CDR3 is TGTGCCATCAGTGATTCGAAGGGAGAAGGTTACAATGAGCAGTTCTTC.

This clonotype has a handful of counts. V and J are TRBV7-2 and TRBJ2-7; TRBD1 aligns across 8 bases. V gave up 6 bases and J gave up 7 bases; unmatched junction bases: 8. CDR3 length equals 13 residues. The germline CDR1 and CDR2 sequences are SGHTA and FQGNSA. CDR3 amino acids: CASSSGQGGEQYF. The CDR3 coding sequence is TGTGCCAGCAGTTCTGGACAGGGCGGAGAGCAGTACTTC.

At least ten counts were recorded for this clonotype. The CDR3 sequence: CASSQRDGNTGELFF. The CDR3 region has the DNA TGTGCCAGCAGCCAAAGGGACGGGAACACCGGGGAGCTGTTTTTT. This chain links TRBV4-2 with TRBJ2-2; D might be TRBD1 or TRBD2, each matching 5 bases. The length of the CDR3 is 15 residues. Germline CDR1 reads LGHNA; CDR2 reads YNFKEQ. With 2 bases removed from V and 1 base from J, the gap between germline ends came to 8 bases.

A few counts support this clonotype. CDR3 DNA: TGTGCCAGCAGTGAGGGGGGTGGGCAGGGGTTTGGAGAGACCCAGTACTTC. Its translation: CASSEGGGQGFGETQYF. The rearrangement joins TRBV2 to TRBJ2-5; the D call may be TRBD1 or TRBD2 (6 bases each). The CDR3 extends over 17 amino acids. Looked up from germline, CDR1 is SNHLY and CDR2 is FYNNEI. Trimming removed 3 bases at V and 4 bases at J, with 21 bases between.

The V call is TRBV7-3, the J call TRBJ2-5; D possibly corresponds to TRBD2 (6 bases). Between the trimmed V and J ends, which lost 4 bases and 4 bases, there was a span of 10 bases. This CDR3 has 13 amino acids. Germline CDR1 and CDR2: SGHTA and FQGTGA. This CDR3 is CASSSAGTETQYF. For the CDR3, the DNA is TGTGCCAGCAGCTCGGCGGGGACAGAGACCCAGTACTTC.

The chain couples TRBV7-9 to TRBJ1-1; a possible D gene is TRBD1 (6 bases). Germline V lookup: CDR1 SEHNR, CDR2 FQNEAQ (reference sequence). Between the trimmed V and J ends, which lost 2 bases and 8 bases, there was a span of 12 bases. The CDR3 length is 13 residues. The CDR3 DNA reads as TGTGCCAGCAGCTTAAGGGACAAGAAGGAAGCTTTCTTT. Translated, it gives CASSLRDKKEAFF.

This clonotype was detected only a few times. This chain uses TRBV30 with TRBJ1-1; the D is unclear. The germline CDR1 and CDR2 sequences are GTSNPN and SVGIG (reference sequence). Trimming shortened V by 0 bases and J by 8 bases, and 7 bases separated the two germline ends. This CDR3 region has 11 residues. CDR3 nucleotides: TGTGCCTGGAGTGTACCCGGGGAAGCTTTCTTT. Translating it yields CAWSVPGEAFF.

There are many counts of this clonotype. This chain connects TRBV6-6 to TRBJ2-7, with 7 positions matching TRBD2. V lost 4 bases to trimming and J lost 4 bases; unmatched junction nucleotides: 4. Germline V CDR1 and CDR2: MNHNY, SVGAGI (reference sequence). The CDR3 has 13 amino acids. This CDR3 reads CASSSAGVYEQYF. CDR3 DNA sequence: TGTGCCAGCAGTTCCGCGGGAGTATACGAGCAGTACTTC.

CDR3 sequence reads: CASSLGNINTEAFF. The CDR3 bases are TGTGCCAGCAGCTTAGGGAATATAAACACTGAAGCTTTCTTT. This chain connects TRBV7-2 to TRBJ1-1; D not certain. Trimming left V 1 base short and J 2 bases short, with 8 bases between. Germline values: CDR1 SGHTA, CDR2 FQGNSA. CDR3 length equals 14 residues.

This clonotype occurred a few times. The chain employs TRBV19 and TRBJ2-2, with D uncertain. The V gene lost 9 bases and the J gene lost 8 bases, with 16 bases spanning the gap. CDR1 LNHDA and CDR2 SQIVND come from the germline V gene (reference sequence). This CDR3 has 13 amino acids. For the CDR3, the DNA is TGTGCCAGCCATCCAAGGCTTTCGGGGGAGCTGTTTTTT. Its translation is CASHPRLSGELFF.

This clonotype showed up many times. This chain uses TRBV7-2 with TRBJ2-4, with 10 nucleotides matching TRBD1. J gave up 4 bases and V 6 bases, and 6 bases lay outside the gene matches. CDR1 is SGHTA, CDR2 FQGNSA, per germline. CDR3 length: 15 residues. The CDR3 region is CASRPGTGEKNIQYF. The CDR3 bases are TGTGCCAGCAGGCCCGGGACAGGGGAAAAAAACATTCAGTACTTC. Full variable domain (rest looked up from reference TRBV7-2 and TRBJ2-4): GAGVSQSPSNKVTEKGKDVELRCDPISGHTALYWYRQSLGQGLEFLIYFQGNSAPDKSGLPSDRFSAERTGGSVSTLTIQRTQQEDSAVYLCASRPGTGEKNIQYFGAGTRLSVL.

V is TRBV24-1 and J is TRBJ2-1, with D hard to call. Trimming took 4 bases from V and 8 from J, leaving 23 bases between them. CDR3 size: 17 residues. CDR1 and CDR2 from the germline V gene are KGHDR and SFDVKD. This chain's CDR3 is CATSDALHRDYVDEQFF. Written as DNA, the CDR3 is TGTGCCACCAGTGACGCCCTTCATCGAGATTATGTGGATGAGCAGTTCTTC.

This clonotype was seen at least ten times. The chain has TRBV7-2 and TRBJ1-4; possibly TRBD1 for D (6 bases). Trimming took off 3 bases at V and 7 bases at J, with 12 bases between the two ends. Germline V lookup: CDR1 SGHTA, CDR2 FQGNSA. The CDR3 runs to 14 residues. CDR3 protein: CASSFTGLGEKLFF. The CDR3 nucleotides read TGTGCCAGCAGCTTTACAGGGTTAGGTGAAAAACTGTTTTTT.

This clonotype was counted ten times or more. V and J are TRBV5-6 and TRBJ1-2, with 7 positions matching TRBD1. V was clipped by 1 base and J by 8 bases; unmatched bases: 5. Germline V gene data show CDR1 as SGHDT and CDR2 as YYEEEE. The CDR3 has 13 residues. The CDR3 loop is CASSLRGQPGYTF. The CDR3 DNA reads TGTGCCAGCAGCTTGAGGGGACAGCCCGGCTACACCTTC.

This chain connects TRBV18 to TRBJ1-3; D gene uncertain. CDR1 KGHSH and CDR2 LQKENI come from the germline V gene. V was trimmed by 5 bases and J by 7 bases, leaving 12 bases between them. This CDR3 is built from 13 residues. The CDR3 reads CASSRDRRNTIYF. The CDR3 DNA sequence: TGTGCCAGCTCAAGGGATCGGAGGAACACCATATATTTT.